This T cell receptor (beta chain) was captured in a study of a mutant IDH1 vaccine in newly diagnosed glioma. For the study at large: Vaccine dosing followed radiotherapy by 4-6 weeks, or accompanied temozolomide cycles.

Study conclusions and caveats: There seemed to be no relation between pseudoprogression and changes in top peripheral T cell clonotypes.

The germline CDR1 and CDR2 sequences are SNHLY and FYNNEI. V was clipped by 10 bases and J by 1 base, with 10 bases between them. The CDR3 is 12 residues long. The assay was immunoSEQ multiplex PCR, and TCRdb's table has in-frame clones only and misses some. The sample holds about 64,000 clones, around 84% seen once. Time point meaning: week 11, during vaccination. All doses held 300 ug of mutant IDH1 20-mer peptide, with topical imiquimod. Diagnosis in the donors showed new WHO grade 3 or 4 astrocytomas that were IDH1-mutant and ATRX-lost. Note on this clone: Its target is unknown.

This chain joins TRBV2 and TRBJ1-1; D uncertain. The sequencing here drew on PBMCs, taken from a glioma patient whose treatment included an IDH1 peptide vaccine. The clonotype originates from a woman in her forties or fifties with glioma. CDR3 coding DNA: TGTGCCACCGTCGAAGGGAACACTGAAGCTTTCTTT. Translating gives CATVEGNTEAFF.